This T cell receptor beta chain was documented in a study of blood T cell repertoires in COVID-19. About the study: Sample material is recorded as cDNA or gDNA derived from T cells, B-cell-depleted T cells, or PBMCs.

This CDR3 has 16 amino acids. Trimming took off 1 base at V and 7 bases at J, with 17 bases between the two ends. The germline V gene encodes CDR1 LNHNV and CDR2 YYDKDF (reference sequence). In the source study's methods: Estimation of nucleated cell counts was performed using reference gene primer amplification. Using immunoSEQ multiplex PCR, the repertoire was profiled, and TCRdb retains in-frame clones only, with some absent. The V and J calls and clone size were taken over from that table, and D and trimming were inferred from the DNA. The data show around 220,000 clones, with roughly nine tenths seen just once and nearly 6.5% held by the top ten. This study enrolled people aged 18 to 89 from around 26 US geographic areas. Donors were grouped by their self-reported clinical history.

The material sequenced was PBMCs or T cells enriched from blood (not recorded which). V gene TRBV15 combines with J gene TRBJ2-1; D may be TRBD2 (6 bases). The sequence came from a woman aged 25 to 39 with acute COVID-19. The CDR3: CATSRVGTARGNEQFF. CDR3 nucleotide sequence: TGTGCCACCAGCAGAGTTGGCACAGCACGGGGGAATGAGCAGTTCTTC.